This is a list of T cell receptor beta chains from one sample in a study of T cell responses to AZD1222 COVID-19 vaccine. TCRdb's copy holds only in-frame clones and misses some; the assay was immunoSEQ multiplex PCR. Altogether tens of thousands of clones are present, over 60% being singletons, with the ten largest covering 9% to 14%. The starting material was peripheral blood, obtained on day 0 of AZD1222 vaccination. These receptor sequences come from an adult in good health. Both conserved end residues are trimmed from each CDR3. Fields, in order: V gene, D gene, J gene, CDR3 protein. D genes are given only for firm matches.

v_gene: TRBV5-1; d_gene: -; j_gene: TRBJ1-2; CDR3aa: ASSRALRDT
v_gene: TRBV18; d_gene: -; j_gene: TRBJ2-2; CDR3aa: ASSLRDLLNTGELF
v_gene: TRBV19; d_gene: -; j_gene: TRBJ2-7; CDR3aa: ASSIVGGVSSYEQY
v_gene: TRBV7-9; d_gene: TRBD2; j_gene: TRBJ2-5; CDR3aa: ASSSRTSGDRETQY
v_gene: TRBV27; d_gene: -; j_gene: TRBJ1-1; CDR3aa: ASRPQGRVNTEAF
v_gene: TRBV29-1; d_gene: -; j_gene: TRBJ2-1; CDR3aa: SVAGLEQF
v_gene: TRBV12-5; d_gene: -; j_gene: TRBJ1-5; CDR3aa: ASGFDSSNQPQH
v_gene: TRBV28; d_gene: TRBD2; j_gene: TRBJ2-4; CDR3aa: ASSSLGDGRGAIANIQY
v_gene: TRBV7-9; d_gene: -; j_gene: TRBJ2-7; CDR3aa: ASSLALGGDSYEQY
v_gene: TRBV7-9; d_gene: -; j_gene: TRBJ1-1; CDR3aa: ASSLGPQNTEAF
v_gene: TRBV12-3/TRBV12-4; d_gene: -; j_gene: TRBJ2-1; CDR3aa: ASRFYNEQF
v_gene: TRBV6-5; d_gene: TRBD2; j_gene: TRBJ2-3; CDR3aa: ASNTAGAGRDTQY
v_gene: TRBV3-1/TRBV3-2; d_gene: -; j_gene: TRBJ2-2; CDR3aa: ASAGTSNTGELF
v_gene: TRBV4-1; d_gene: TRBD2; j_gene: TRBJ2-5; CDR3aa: ARSRSGTSGGALETQY
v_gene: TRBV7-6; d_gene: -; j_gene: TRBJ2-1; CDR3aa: ASSLGTGTYNEQF
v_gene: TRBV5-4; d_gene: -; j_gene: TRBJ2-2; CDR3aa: ASSLGDSGNTGELF
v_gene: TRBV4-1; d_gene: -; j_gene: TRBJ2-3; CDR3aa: ASSQGDDTQY
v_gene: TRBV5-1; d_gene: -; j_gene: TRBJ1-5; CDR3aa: ASSLDGDQPQH
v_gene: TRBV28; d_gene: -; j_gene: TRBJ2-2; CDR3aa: ASSPWGRRNTGELF
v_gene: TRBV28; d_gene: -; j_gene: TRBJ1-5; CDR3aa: ASIGLAQSDQPQH